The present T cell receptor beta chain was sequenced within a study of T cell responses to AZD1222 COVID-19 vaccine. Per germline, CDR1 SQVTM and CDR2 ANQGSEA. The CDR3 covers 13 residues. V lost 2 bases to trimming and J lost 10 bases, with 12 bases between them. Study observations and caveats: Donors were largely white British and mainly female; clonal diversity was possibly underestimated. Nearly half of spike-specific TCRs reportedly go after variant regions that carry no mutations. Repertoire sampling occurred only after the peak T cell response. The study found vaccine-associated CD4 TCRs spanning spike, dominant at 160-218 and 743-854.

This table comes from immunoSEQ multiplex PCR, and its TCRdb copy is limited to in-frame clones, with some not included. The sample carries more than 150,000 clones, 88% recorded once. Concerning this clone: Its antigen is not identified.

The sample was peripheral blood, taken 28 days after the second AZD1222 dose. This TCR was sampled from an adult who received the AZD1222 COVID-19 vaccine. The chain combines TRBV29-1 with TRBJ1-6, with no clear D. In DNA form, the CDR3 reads TGCAGCGTTGAACCCAGCCCCGGATCACCCCTCCACTTT. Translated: CSVEPSPGSPLHF.